The 19 T cell receptor beta chains reported below all come from one sample, sequenced in a study of blood T cells in healthy people across ages. Alongside a J-beta primer mix, a sample-barcoded 5' primer served in a second PCR lasting about 7 to 12 cycles. TCRdb fed the 5' RACE reads into MiXCR, producing one record per CDR3 protein. This table holds around 1,900,000 distinct CDR3 sequences, approximately 39% found once. The sequenced sample was blood. These receptors all come from a human donor in good health.

The chain combines TRBV27 with TRBJ1-1, with TRBD1 as a possible D gene (6 bases). The CDR3 has 13 amino acids. CDR1 and CDR2 from the germline V gene are MNHEY and SMNVEV (reference sequence). Trimming cost V 4 bases and J 3 bases, with 9 bases left between them. The CDR3 DNA is TGTGCCAGCAGTTGGCAGGGGTACACTGAAGCTTTCTTT. Protein sequence: CASSWQGYTEAFF.

V is TRBV12-3 or TRBV12-4 and J is TRBJ1-6; weak D call: TRBD1 (5 bases). The CDR3 consists of 13 residues. Trimming removed 4 bases at V and 13 bases at J, with 14 bases between. CDR3 amino acids: CASSSQGAAPLHF. Written as DNA, the CDR3 is TGTGCCAGCAGTTCTCAGGGCGCTGCCCCCCTCCACTTT.

This chain joins TRBV10-3 and TRBJ2-3, with TRBD2 matching over 8 bases. Germline V gives CDR1 ENHRY, CDR2 SYGVKD. This CDR3 has 15 amino acids. The J segment lost 5 bases and the V segment lost 4 bases, leaving 8 bases of the junction unmatched. CDR3 DNA sequence: TGTGCCATCAGTGCGGGTAGCGGGGAAGGAGATACGCAGTATTTT. Translating gives CAISAGSGEGDTQYF.

The genes are TRBV28 and TRBJ2-3; possibly TRBD1 for D (6 bases). The CDR3 has 15 residues. The V end lost 5 bases, the J end lost 2 bases, and 14 bases lay between the germline ends. From germline, CDR1 is MDHEN and CDR2 SYDVKM. CDR3 sequence (DNA): TGTGCCAGCAGTCTGTCAGGGGCCTACACAGATACGCAGTATTTT. Protein product: CASSLSGAYTDTQYF.

This clonotype was counted between two and nine times. The CDR3 sequence: CSAWQQGAREAFF. CDR3 nucleotides: TGCAGTGCTTGGCAACAGGGGGCTAGGGAAGCTTTCTTT. The V and J genes are TRBV20-1 and TRBJ1-1, with TRBD1 identical over 9 bases. The V gene's germline CDR1 is DFQATT and CDR2 SNEGSKA (reference sequence). The CDR3 contains 13 residues. J was trimmed by 8 bases and V by 5 bases; bases with no gene match: 9.

The chain combines TRBV10-3 with TRBJ1-2, with 7 bases identical to TRBD1. The CDR3 contains 16 residues. Germline CDR1 reads ENHRY; CDR2 reads SYGVKD. The ends lost 0 bases at V and 4 bases at J; junction bases unmatched: 8. This CDR3 reads CAISESPAQGGYGYTF. The CDR3 DNA follows: TGTGCCATCAGTGAGTCGCCCGCGCAGGGGGGCTATGGCTACACCTTC.

This clonotype has a handful of counts. The V gene is TRBV29-1, the J gene TRBJ2-1, with D uncertain. The germline V and J ends were trimmed by 5 bases and 8 bases, with 13 bases remaining between them. Germline CDR1 SQVTM, CDR2 ANQGSEA. CDR3 length equals 12 residues. DNA for the CDR3: TGCAGCGTTACCCCTTCCACGGATGAGCAGTTCTTC. Its protein product is CSVTPSTDEQFF.

The V call is TRBV29-1, the J call TRBJ2-4; D remains unclear. CDR3 length: 12 amino acids. V dropped 7 bases and J dropped 7 bases, with 14 bases sitting between them. In germline, CDR1 is SQVTM, CDR2 ANQGSEA. In DNA form, the CDR3 reads TGCAGCGGGAGCACAACGGGCAACATTCAGTACTTC. It yields the protein CSGSTTGNIQYF. Combining the CDR3 with reference TRBV29-1 and TRBJ2-4 gives the whole variable domain SAVISQKPSRDICQRGTSLTIQCQVDSQVTMMFWYRQQPGQSLTLIATANQGSEATYESGFVIDKFPISRPNLTFSTLTVSNMSPEDSSIYLCSGSTTGNIQYFGAGTRLSVL.

The chain recombines TRBV7-8 with TRBJ1-5, with a possible D match to TRBD1 (6 bases). CDR1 SGHVS and CDR2 FQNEAQ come from the germline V gene. The CDR3 totals 16 residues. V lost 5 bases to trimming and J lost 2 bases, with 16 bases between them. CDR3 protein: CASSPGTTDGNQPQHF. CDR3 bases: TGTGCCAGCAGCCCGGGGACAACGGATGGCAATCAGCCCCAGCATTTT.

J is TRBJ1-5 and V is TRBV12-3 or TRBV12-4, with 10 bases matching TRBD1. CDR3 length: 15 residues. The ends lost 0 bases at V and 5 bases at J; junction bases unmatched: 1. The CDR3 nucleotides read TGTGCCAGCAGTTTAGCTGGACAGGGGGATCAGCCCCAGCATTTT. It specifies CASSLAGQGDQPQHF.

This clonotype was detected only a few times. The chain carries TRBV20-1 and TRBJ2-3, with 11 bases aligning to TRBD2. The CDR3 has 17 amino acids. Germline CDR1 is DFQATT and CDR2 is SNEGSKA (reference sequence). V gave up 0 bases and J gave up 4 bases; unmatched junction bases: 9. The chain's CDR3 is CSARDFRVLAGADTQYF. CDR3 coding DNA: TGCAGTGCTAGAGATTTTAGGGTACTAGCGGGGGCAGATACGCAGTATTTT.

This chain uses TRBV6-2 or TRBV6-3 with TRBJ1-2; 11 bases align to TRBD1. CDR3 length: 15 residues. Trimming cost V 4 bases and J 4 bases; bases outside gene matches: 5. Per germline, CDR1 MNHEY and CDR2 SVGEGT. The DNA for the CDR3 is TGTGCCAGCAGTTCTCCGGGACAGGGGGGCTATGGCTACACCTTC. Its protein is CASSSPGQGGYGYTF.

This clonotype has a handful of counts. The chain employs TRBV7-2 and TRBJ2-1; D gene unclear. V lost 3 bases, J lost 10 bases, and 7 bases lay in between. The CDR3 sequence is 11 residues long. Looked up from germline, CDR1 is SGHTA and CDR2 is FQGNSA. The DNA of the CDR3 is TGTGCCAGCAGCTTCGGTCAAGAGCAGTTCTTC. The encoded protein is CASSFGQEQFF.

This clonotype was counted between two and nine times. The J gene is TRBJ1-6, the V gene TRBV12-3 or TRBV12-4; D not certain. V was cut by 4 bases and J by 7 bases, with 14 bases left in between. The CDR3 spans 15 residues. The CDR3 DNA follows: TGTGCCAGCAGTTCGTTGGACGGAGGAAATTCACCCCTCCACTTT. Protein: CASSSLDGGNSPLHF.

This rearrangement joins TRBV20-1 to TRBJ1-3; the D gene is possibly TRBD1 (6 bases). Trimming left V 5 bases short and J 0 bases short, with 11 bases between. The CDR3 consists of 14 residues. Germline V gene lookup returns CDR1 DFQATT and CDR2 SNEGSKA (reference sequence). CDR3 loop: CSAGDIGSGNTIYF. The DNA for the CDR3 is TGCAGTGCTGGGGACATCGGCTCTGGAAACACCATATATTTT.

The V call is TRBV2, the J call TRBJ1-2; D gene unclear. CDR1 and CDR2 (germline): SNHLY, FYNNEI. This CDR3 has 13 amino acids. Trimming stripped 7 bases from V and 3 bases from J, with 12 bases between. The CDR3 nucleotides read TGTGCCAGCAAGGGTCGGCACGACTATGGCTACACCTTC. It yields the protein CASKGRHDYGYTF.

The V call is TRBV7-2, the J call TRBJ2-5; a weak D match, TRBD2 (6 bases). V dropped 2 bases and J dropped 2 bases, with 15 bases sitting between them. Germline V gives CDR1 SGHTA, CDR2 FQGNSA. There are 16 residues in the CDR3. The DNA for the CDR3 is TGTGCCAGCAGCTTACCTCACCTCGGGGGACAAGAGACCCAGTACTTC. It translates to CASSLPHLGGQETQYF.

This clonotype has more than one count but fewer than ten. This chain links TRBV7-3 with TRBJ2-7, with TRBD1 identical over 8 bases. Near its end, the DNA agrees better with TRBJ2-4, so the J call may be wrong. In germline, CDR1 is SGHTA, CDR2 FQGTGA. The CDR3 runs to 15 residues. The CDR3 DNA is TGTGCCAGCAGCTTAACGCAGGGGGCTGGGGACATTCAGTACTTC. Its translation is CASSLTQGAGDIQYF.

Here the CDR3 DNA reads TGCGCCAGCAGTCAAGGAGGCGGCGGAATCTATAATTCACCCCTCCACTTT. Its protein is CASSQGGGGIYNSPLHF. The chain has TRBV5-1 and TRBJ1-6; D is unclear. CDR3 length: 17 amino acids. Germline lookup yields CDR1 SGHRS and CDR2 YFSETQ. Deletions cut 5 bases from V and 3 bases from J, with 18 bases between. Complete variable domain (other parts from reference TRBV5-1 and TRBJ1-6): KAGVTQTPRYLIKTRGQQVTLSCSPISGHRSVSWYQQTPGQGLQFLFEYFSETQRNKGNFPGRFSGRQFSNSRSEMNVSTLELGDSALYLCASSQGGGGIYNSPLHFGNGTRLTVT.